This TCR beta chain was documented in a study of cytotoxic CD8 clonotypes in ibrutinib-treated CLL. J gave up 4 bases and V 0 bases, and 6 bases lay outside the gene matches. CDR3 size: 15 residues. Per germline, CDR1 MNHNY and CDR2 SVGAGI (reference sequence). Sequencing used immunoSEQ multiplex PCR; TCRdb keeps in-frame clones, though not all of them. Counted here are 150,000 or so clones, roughly 77% occurring once; the ten biggest clones make up 25% to 30%. The source is a human donor with chronic lymphocytic leukemia. The chain employs TRBV6-6 and TRBJ2-7; 7 bases agree with TRBD2. The specimen was PBMCs, collected after 12 months of ibrutinib treatment. The CDR3: CASSYSSGISYEQYF. CDR3 in DNA: TGTGCCAGCAGTTACTCGAGCGGGATCTCGTACGAGCAGTACTTC.